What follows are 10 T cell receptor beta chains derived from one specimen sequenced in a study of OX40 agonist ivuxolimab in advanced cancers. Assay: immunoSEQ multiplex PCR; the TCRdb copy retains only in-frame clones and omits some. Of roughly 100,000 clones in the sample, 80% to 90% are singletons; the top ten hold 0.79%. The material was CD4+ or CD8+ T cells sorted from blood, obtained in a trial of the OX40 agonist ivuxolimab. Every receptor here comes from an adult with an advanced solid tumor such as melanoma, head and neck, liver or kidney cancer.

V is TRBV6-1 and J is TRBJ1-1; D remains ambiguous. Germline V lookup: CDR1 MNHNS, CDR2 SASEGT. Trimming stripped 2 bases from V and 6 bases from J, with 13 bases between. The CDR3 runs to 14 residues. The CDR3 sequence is CASSEHTSLAEAFF. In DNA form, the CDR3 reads TGTGCCAGCAGTGAACATACGTCTCTCGCTGAAGCTTTCTTT.

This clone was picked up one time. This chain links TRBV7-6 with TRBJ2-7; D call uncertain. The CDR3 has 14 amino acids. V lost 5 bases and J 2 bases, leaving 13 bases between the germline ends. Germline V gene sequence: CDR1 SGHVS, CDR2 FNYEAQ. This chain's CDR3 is CASSSPALTYEQYF. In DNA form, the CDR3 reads TGTGCCAGCAGCAGCCCTGCACTCACCTACGAGCAGTACTTC.

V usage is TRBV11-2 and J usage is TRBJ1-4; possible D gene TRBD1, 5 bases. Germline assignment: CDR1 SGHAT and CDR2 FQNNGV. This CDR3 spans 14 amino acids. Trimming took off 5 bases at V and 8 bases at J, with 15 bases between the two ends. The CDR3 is CASSPQFSGEKLFF. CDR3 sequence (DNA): TGTGCCAGCAGCCCTCAGTTCTCAGGGGAAAAACTGTTTTTT.

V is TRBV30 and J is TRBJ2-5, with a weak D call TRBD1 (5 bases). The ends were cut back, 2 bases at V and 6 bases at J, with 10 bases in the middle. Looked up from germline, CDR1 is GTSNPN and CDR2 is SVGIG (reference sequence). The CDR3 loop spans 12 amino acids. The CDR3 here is CAWSSGLQTQYF. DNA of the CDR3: TGTGCCTGGAGTTCAGGGCTTCAGACCCAGTACTTC. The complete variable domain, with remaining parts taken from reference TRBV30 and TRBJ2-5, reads SQTIHQWPATLVQPVGSPLSLECTVEGTSNPNLYWYRQAAGRGLQLLFYSVGIGQISSEVPQNLSASRPQDRQFILSSKKLLLSDSGFYLCAWSSGLQTQYFGPGTRLLVL.

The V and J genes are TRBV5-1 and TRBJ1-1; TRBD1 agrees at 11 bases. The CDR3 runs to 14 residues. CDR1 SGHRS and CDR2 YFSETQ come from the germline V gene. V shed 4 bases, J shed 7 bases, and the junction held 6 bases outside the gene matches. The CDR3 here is CASSLGQGEGEAFF. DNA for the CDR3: TGCGCCAGCAGCCTGGGACAGGGGGAGGGTGAAGCTTTCTTT.

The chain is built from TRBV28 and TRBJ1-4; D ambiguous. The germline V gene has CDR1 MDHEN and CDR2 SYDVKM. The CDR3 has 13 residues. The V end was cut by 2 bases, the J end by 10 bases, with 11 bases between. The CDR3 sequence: CASSLAQNGKLFF. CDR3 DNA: TGTGCCAGCAGTTTAGCGCAAAACGGAAAACTGTTTTTT.

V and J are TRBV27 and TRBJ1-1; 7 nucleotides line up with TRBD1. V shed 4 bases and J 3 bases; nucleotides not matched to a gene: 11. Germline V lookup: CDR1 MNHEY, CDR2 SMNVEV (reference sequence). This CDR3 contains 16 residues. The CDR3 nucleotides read TGTGCCAGCAGTTATACTAGGGGACAGTCATACACTGAAGCTTTCTTT. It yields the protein CASSYTRGQSYTEAFF.

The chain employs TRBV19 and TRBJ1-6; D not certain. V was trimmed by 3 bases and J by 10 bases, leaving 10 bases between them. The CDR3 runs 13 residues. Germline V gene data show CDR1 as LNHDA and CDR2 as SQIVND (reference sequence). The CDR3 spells CASSMVDSSPLHF. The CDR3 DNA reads TGTGCCAGTAGTATGGTAGACTCATCACCCCTCCACTTT. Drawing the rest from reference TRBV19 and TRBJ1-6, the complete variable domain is DGGITQSPKYLFRKEGQNVTLSCEQNLNHDAMYWYRQDPGQGLRLIYYSQIVNDFQKGDIAEGYSVSREKKESFPLTVTSAQKNPTAFYLCASSMVDSSPLHFGNGTRLTVT.

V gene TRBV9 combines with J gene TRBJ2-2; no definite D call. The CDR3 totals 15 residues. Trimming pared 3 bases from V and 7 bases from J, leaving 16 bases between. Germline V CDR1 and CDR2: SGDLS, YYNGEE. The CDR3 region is CASSARVAVGGELFF. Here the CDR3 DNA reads TGTGCCAGCAGCGCTCGGGTGGCGGTTGGCGGGGAGCTGTTTTTT.

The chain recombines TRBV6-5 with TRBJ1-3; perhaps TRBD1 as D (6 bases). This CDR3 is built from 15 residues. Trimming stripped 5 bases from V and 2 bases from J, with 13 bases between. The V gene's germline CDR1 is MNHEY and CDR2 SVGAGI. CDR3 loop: CASSKLQGAGNTIYF. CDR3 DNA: TGTGCCAGCAGTAAACTACAGGGAGCTGGAAACACCATATATTTT.